This is a list of T cell receptor beta chains from one sample in a study of metastatic and nonmetastatic thyroid tumors. With MiXCR, TCRdb called clones anew from the PCR reads. The sample holds 20,000 to 25,000 clones, around 30% seen once. Sequenced material: blood. The receptors derive from a female donor with papillary thyroid cancer or a benign thyroid nodule (not recorded which). Some clones in this sample may be carry-over from other donors' samples. Both conserved end residues are part of each CDR3.

CASSSAGVSGGYEQFF	TRBV11-2	TRBJ2-1
CATSDPRVGNEQFF	TRBV24-1	TRBJ2-1
CASSSGQGRGQPQHF	TRBV18	TRBJ1-5
CASSSRLAGSTDTQYF	TRBV11-1	TRBJ2-3
CSVDSPGQGVTDTQYF	TRBV29-1	TRBJ2-3
CSSSSGHGRRLGTEAFF	TRBV11-1	TRBJ1-1
CASSLIRGINYGYTF	TRBV28	TRBJ1-2
CASSRLDRGTLNTEAFF	TRBV5-1	TRBJ1-1
CASSREMNTEAFF	TRBV5-1	TRBJ1-1
CASFAGQGGFYEQYF	TRBV28	TRBJ2-7
CAGSQELAGVAEQFF	TRBV4-2	TRBJ2-1
CASSLFSWTGDVRNQPQHF	TRBV27	TRBJ1-5
CASTGNSATNEKLFF	TRBV6-1	TRBJ1-4
CAWSVQAGYGYTF	TRBV30	TRBJ1-2
CASSPTLGRNTEAFF	TRBV18	TRBJ1-1
CASSHSPGRLAGGPPYQETQYF	TRBV3-1	TRBJ2-5
CASSLEGRYEQYF	TRBV4-1	TRBJ2-7
CASTRTVKSTDTQYF	TRBV4-1	TRBJ2-3
CAWSVHGGSGYTF	TRBV30	TRBJ1-2
CASSQGEGTEAFF	TRBV4-3	TRBJ1-1
CASRRGFNQPQHF	TRBV2	TRBJ1-5
CSATNAGGGTDTQYF	TRBV20-1	TRBJ2-3
CASSRTAAAEQYF	TRBV11-1	TRBJ2-7
CASSFRQGF	TRBV13	TRBJ1-2
CAWTGGSEAPLHF	TRBV30	TRBJ1-6
CASRQGQAPSYEQYF	TRBV12-3/TRBV12-4	TRBJ2-7
CSSGTSGDTQYF	TRBV20-1	TRBJ2-3
CASSSTGVTYEQYF	TRBV5-1	TRBJ2-7
CAWSGTRYDEQFF	TRBV30	TRBJ2-1
CASSIPRGESGELFF	TRBV19	TRBJ2-2
CASSSGTENTEAFF	TRBV12-3/TRBV12-4	TRBJ1-1
CASSRTVNTEAFF	TRBV7-6	TRBJ1-1
CASKTGGPSTDTQYF	TRBV11-2	TRBJ2-3
CASSQGLAVSYEQYF	TRBV5-1	TRBJ2-7
CASSFRTGEGTDTQYF	TRBV11-1	TRBJ2-3
CASGQAYEQYF	TRBV6-1	TRBJ2-7
CASSHQADSSYEQYF	TRBV6-2/TRBV6-3	TRBJ2-7
CASSAMEGSNQPQHF	TRBV2	TRBJ1-5
CSASGGLAALQEYF	TRBV20-1	TRBJ2-7
CASSLGQGNTEAFF	TRBV7-2	TRBJ1-1
CASSLRLTYEQYF	TRBV28	TRBJ2-7
CASSRTGGTLTEAFF	TRBV6-1	TRBJ1-1
CASSVGGGGRDTQYF	TRBV9	TRBJ2-3
CSAPSSQGVWLNYNEQFF	TRBV20-1	TRBJ2-1
CAWSAGIYGYTF	TRBV30	TRBJ1-2